These 30 T cell receptor beta chains came from one sample sequenced in a study of cytomegalovirus exposure and HLA in healthy donors. The PCR had 60 Vbeta and 13 Jbeta primers. The protocol was immunoSEQ multiplex PCR, while the TCRdb copy is restricted to in-frame clones and leaves out a portion. The sample holds about 120,000 clones, 55% to 75% seen once. The sequencing input was PBMCs. These receptors were taken from a young man in good health and CMV-seropositive.

V is TRBV5-1 and J is TRBJ2-2; TRBD1 might be the D (6 bases). The CDR3 is 14 amino acids. CDR1 SGHRS and CDR2 YFSETQ come from the germline V gene. The V gene lost 1 base and the J gene lost 4 bases, with 8 bases spanning the gap. This CDR3 reads CASSLTGSTGELFF. Here the CDR3 DNA reads TGCGCCAGCAGCTTGACAGGGAGCACCGGGGAGCTGTTTTTT.

The CDR3 protein is CASSPGTSFGNTEAFF. DNA of the CDR3: TGTGCCAGCAGCCCAGGCACGAGTTTCGGGAACACTGAAGCTTTCTTT. The rearrangement links TRBV11-3 to TRBJ1-1, with D unresolved. CDR1 and CDR2 (germline): SGHNT, YENEEA. This CDR3 region has 16 residues. Trimming removed 5 bases at V and 1 base at J, with 17 bases between.

This clone was seen only a few times. This sequence joins TRBV10-3 and TRBJ2-3, with 12 bases identical to TRBD2. The CDR3 sequence is 18 residues long. Unmatched junction bases numbered 7, after V lost 2 bases and J lost 1 base. The germline V gene encodes CDR1 ENHRY and CDR2 SYGVKD. The CDR3 DNA reads as TGTGCCATCAGTGAGGCTGGACTAGCGGGAACCGGCACAGATACGCAGTATTTT. Protein product: CAISEAGLAGTGTDTQYF.

V and J are TRBV19 and TRBJ1-5; D gene unclear. The V gene lost 5 bases and the J gene lost 2 bases, with 22 bases spanning the gap. Germline V gene data show CDR1 as LNHDA and CDR2 as SQIVND (reference sequence). CDR3 size: 18 residues. The CDR3 DNA reads as TGTGCCAGTAGTCCTCCCTCCCCGGACTCTCGGCGCAATCAGCCCCAGCATTTT. It translates to CASSPPSPDSRRNQPQHF.

The chain joins TRBV6-1 to TRBJ2-1, with 9 positions matching TRBD2. Trimming cost V 2 bases and J 5 bases; bases outside gene matches: 10. The germline gives CDR1 MNHNS, CDR2 SASEGT. CDR3 size: 17 residues. The CDR3, as DNA: TGTGCCAGCAGTGAATCAAGCGGGAGGACCTATCACAATGAGCAGTTCTTC. It encodes CASSESSGRTYHNEQFF.

CDR3 sequence (DNA): TGCGCCAGCAGCCAAGATATGTGGCAGGGAATGGATCAGCCCCAGCATTTT. As protein: CASSQDMWQGMDQPQHF. The chain joins TRBV4-1 to TRBJ1-5; the D gene is possibly TRBD1 (5 bases). CDR3 size: 17 residues. Per germline, CDR1 MGHRA and CDR2 YSYEKL. Trimming removed 0 bases at V and 5 bases at J, with 17 bases between.

The table lists this clone with a count of one. The chain employs TRBV5-8 and TRBJ2-7; D might be TRBD2 (5 bases). Trimming left V 1 base short and J 2 bases short, with 10 bases between. The CDR3 length is 14 residues. The germline CDR1 and CDR2 sequences are SGHTS and YDEGEE. CDR3 sequence: CASSLWRVPYEQYF. The CDR3 region has the DNA TGTGCCAGCAGCTTGTGGCGGGTGCCCTACGAGCAGTACTTC.

Only a few counts were recorded for this clone. The gene calls are TRBV5-6 and TRBJ2-7; 7 bases match TRBD1. The CDR3 totals 14 residues. Trimming cost V 2 bases and J 2 bases; bases outside gene matches: 4. The germline gives CDR1 SGHDT, CDR2 YYEEEE. The CDR3 sequence: CASSLQGKAYEQYF. CDR3 bases: TGTGCCAGCAGCTTACAGGGGAAGGCCTACGAGCAGTACTTC.

This clone was detected only once. The chain carries TRBV9 and TRBJ2-3, with D unresolved. The CDR3 spans 15 residues. The germline gives CDR1 SGDLS, CDR2 YYNGEE. V gave up 5 bases and J gave up 4 bases, with 17 bases separating them. CDR3 in DNA: TGTGCCAGCAGTCCTGGATTGGAAGGAGCAGATACGCAGTATTTT. Its translation: CASSPGLEGADTQYF.

This clone was observed a single time. The chain carries TRBV6-6 and TRBJ1-5; D possibly corresponds to TRBD1 (5 bases). This CDR3 comprises 16 residues. CDR1 and CDR2 (germline): MNHNY, SVGAGI (reference sequence). V was trimmed by 6 bases and J by 0 bases, leaving 15 bases between them. This CDR3 reads CASSPRGGDSNQPQHF. The CDR3 region has the DNA TGTGCCAGCAGCCCCCGAGGAGGGGATAGCAATCAGCCCCAGCATTTT.

The CDR3 sequence: CASSQGIRAGAGEQYF. CDR3 bases: TGTGCCAGCAGCCAGGGTATTAGAGCGGGAGCCGGCGAGCAGTACTTC. This rearrangement joins TRBV4-2 to TRBJ2-7; TRBD2 agrees at 8 bases. The CDR3 is made up of 16 amino acids. From germline, CDR1 is LGHNA and CDR2 YNFKEQ. The ends lost 3 bases at V and 6 bases at J; junction bases unmatched: 13.

The V and J genes are TRBV19 and TRBJ2-1, with D unclear. The CDR3 loop spans 14 amino acids. With 1 base removed from V and 6 bases from J, the gap between germline ends came to 10 bases. CDR1 and CDR2 (germline): LNHDA, SQIVND (reference sequence). CDR3 protein: CASSIGGAPNEQFF. In DNA, the CDR3 is TGTGCCAGTAGTATAGGAGGAGCCCCCAATGAGCAGTTCTTC.

CDR3 sequence (DNA): TGTGCCAGAAAGTGGGACAGGGTTTACGAGCAGTACTTC. Translated, it gives CARKWDRVYEQYF. The chain carries TRBV5-8 and TRBJ2-7; TRBD1 matches 9 bases. Trimming took 8 bases from V and 4 from J; bases not matched to a gene: 7. Germline values: CDR1 SGHTS, CDR2 YDEGEE. The CDR3 has 13 residues.

This clone was observed a single time. The CDR3 sequence is CASSSPIAGYTEAFF. The CDR3 DNA follows: TGTGCCAGCAGTTCCCCGATCGCGGGGTACACTGAAGCTTTCTTT. The chain has TRBV6-5 and TRBJ1-1; no clear D gene. There are 15 residues in the CDR3. Germline CDR1 reads MNHEY; CDR2 reads SVGAGI. Deletions cut 4 bases from V and 3 bases from J, with 15 bases between.

V and J are TRBV29-1 and TRBJ2-1; D is perhaps TRBD1 (6 bases). Germline V CDR1 and CDR2: SQVTM, ANQGSEA. The ends were cut back, 4 bases at V and 7 bases at J, with 14 bases in the middle. The CDR3 is made up of 13 amino acids. CDR3 protein: CSVVQGVINEQFF. Written as DNA, the CDR3 is TGCAGCGTTGTACAGGGAGTAATAAATGAGCAGTTCTTC.

The V and J genes are TRBV9 and TRBJ2-1; 8 bases are a match to TRBD2. The V and J ends lost 0 bases and 1 base, in that order; junction bases with no gene match: 9. The germline V gene encodes CDR1 SGDLS and CDR2 YYNGEE. The CDR3 contains 18 residues. The CDR3 nucleotides are TGTGCCAGCAGCGTAGTTGGGAGCGGGAGTATGTCCTACAATGAGCAGTTCTTC. Its protein product is CASSVVGSGSMSYNEQFF.

The chain couples TRBV19 to TRBJ1-1; 10 bases line up with TRBD1. The germline V gene has CDR1 LNHDA and CDR2 SQIVND (reference sequence). This CDR3 comprises 14 residues. V lost 5 bases and J lost 7; bases outside the gene matches: 7. This chain's CDR3 is CASSFTGTGVEAFF. DNA for the CDR3: TGTGCCAGTAGTTTCACCGGGACAGGGGTTGAAGCTTTCTTT.

The gene calls are TRBV10-1 and TRBJ1-1, with 8 nucleotides matching TRBD1. The V and J ends lost 3 bases and 1 base, in that order; junction bases with no gene match: 4. Germline V lookup: CDR1 WNHNN, CDR2 SYGVQD (reference sequence). This CDR3 has 15 residues. The CDR3 sequence: CASSDAGTGNTEAFF. The CDR3, as DNA: TGCGCCAGCAGTGACGCCGGGACAGGGAACACTGAAGCTTTCTTT.

The chain couples TRBV5-1 to TRBJ2-5; 7 bases are shared with TRBD2. From germline, CDR1 is SGHRS and CDR2 YFSETQ. There are 16 residues in the CDR3. Germline trimming cut 7 bases from V and 1 base from J; bases unmatched to any gene: 13. The CDR3 reads CASGIGRDYPQETQYF. The DNA of the CDR3 is TGCGCCAGCGGAATAGGTAGGGACTACCCCCAAGAGACCCAGTACTTC. Looking up the rest from reference TRBV5-1 and TRBJ2-5 gives the full variable domain: KAGVTQTPRYLIKTRGQQVTLSCSPISGHRSVSWYQQTPGQGLQFLFEYFSETQRNKGNFPGRFSGRQFSNSRSEMNVSTLELGDSALYLCASGIGRDYPQETQYFGPGTRLLVL.

The chain's CDR3 is CASSIVLSTGAGSYEQYF. CDR3 sequence (DNA): TGTGCCAGCAGCATCGTACTTTCTACAGGAGCCGGGTCCTACGAGCAGTACTTC. This chain uses TRBV28 with TRBJ2-7, with D maybe TRBD1 (5 bases). This CDR3 has 18 residues. Trimming removed 6 bases at V and 1 base at J, with 25 bases between. CDR1 is MDHEN and CDR2 is SYDVKM in the germline V gene.

V gene TRBV2 combines with J gene TRBJ2-1, with TRBD2 identical over 12 bases. Germline CDR1 is SNHLY and CDR2 is FYNNEI. The CDR3 spans 18 residues. V lost 0 bases and J lost 6; bases outside the gene matches: 9. The CDR3, as DNA: TGTGCCAGCAGTGAAGCACCTAGCGGGAGGGCAGGGGGCAATGAGCAGTTCTTC. It codes for CASSEAPSGRAGGNEQFF.

The J gene is TRBJ2-1, the V gene TRBV4-2; TRBD2 matches 8 bases. Trimming took 5 bases from V and 2 from J; bases not matched to a gene: 5. CDR3 length: 15 residues. CDR1 is LGHNA, CDR2 YNFKEQ, per germline. The CDR3 DNA is TGTGCCAGCAGCTTTAGCGGGACGGCCTACAATGAGCAGTTCTTC. Its translation is CASSFSGTAYNEQFF.

The CDR3 nucleotides are TGTGCCAGCAGCACCTACACTAGCGGGCAGTTCTTC. Encoded protein: CASSTYTSGQFF. V is TRBV7-2 and J is TRBJ2-1; TRBD2 aligns across 8 bases. Germline values: CDR1 SGHTA, CDR2 FQGNSA. The CDR3 is 12 amino acids. The J segment lost 12 bases and the V segment lost 5 bases, leaving 6 bases of the junction unmatched.

This rearrangement joins TRBV11-3 to TRBJ1-2; a weak D match, TRBD1 (5 bases). The germline V gene encodes CDR1 SGHNT and CDR2 YENEEA. Trimming cost V 11 bases and J 3 bases, with 19 bases left between them. The CDR3 is made up of 14 amino acids. CDR3 region: CAHKGQKHDYGYTF. Written as DNA, the CDR3 is TGTGCCCACAAGGGGCAGAAACACGACTATGGCTACACCTTC.

With regard to this clone: The sample carries other DNA sequences with the same CDR3. The chain joins TRBV7-9 to TRBJ2-1, with D possibly matching TRBD2 (5 bases). The CDR3 loop spans 16 amino acids. The V gene lost 2 bases and the J gene lost 3 bases, with 14 bases spanning the gap. CDR1 and CDR2 from the germline V gene are SEHNR and FQNEAQ (reference sequence). For the CDR3, the DNA is TGTGCCAGCAGCTTATCGTTGGCGGGTAGCTACAATGAGCAGTTCTTC. Protein sequence: CASSLSLAGSYNEQFF.

This clone came up a few times. V usage is TRBV30 and J usage is TRBJ2-2; 16 nucleotides align to TRBD2. The junction had 3 bases not matched to a gene; V was cut back by 8 bases and J by 6 bases. The CDR3 totals 14 residues. Germline CDR1 is GTSNPN and CDR2 is SVGIG (reference sequence). The CDR3, as DNA: TGTGCCAAGGGACTAGCGGGAGGGGCCGGGGAGCTGTTTTTT. Amino acid sequence: CAKGLAGGAGELFF.

The chain links TRBV5-1 to TRBJ2-7; TRBD2 matches 15 bases. This CDR3 region has 17 residues. Germline values: CDR1 SGHRS, CDR2 YFSETQ. V shed 4 bases and J 0 bases; nucleotides not matched to a gene: 5. The CDR3 sequence is CASSGLAGGSPSYEQYF. Written as DNA, the CDR3 is TGCGCCAGCAGCGGACTAGCGGGAGGGAGCCCCTCCTACGAGCAGTACTTC.

This chain uses TRBV21-1 with TRBJ1-5. TRBV21-1 is annotated as a pseudogene. The CDR3 contains 15 residues. The CDR3 DNA reads as TGTGCCAGCCCTAATGGGGGCGGGAGAAATCAGCCCCAGCATTTT. This translates into CASPNGGGRNQPQHF.

Comment on this clone: Other DNA sequences within the sample encode an identical CDR3. The genes are TRBV7-9 and TRBJ1-4; TRBD1 matches 7 bases. The V gene's germline CDR1 is SEHNR and CDR2 FQNEAQ (reference sequence). J was trimmed by 6 bases and V by 1 base; bases with no gene match: 17. The CDR3 totals 19 residues. CDR3: CASSLGREGGAGMDEKLFF. The CDR3 DNA follows: TGTGCCAGCAGCTTAGGTCGGGAAGGGGGCGCTGGAATGGATGAAAAACTGTTTTTT.

This clone was recorded a few times. The V gene is TRBV2, the J gene TRBJ2-3, with TRBD2 identical over 11 bases. Trimming cost V 3 bases and J 5 bases; bases outside gene matches: 13. This CDR3 is built from 18 residues. CDR1 and CDR2 from the germline V gene are SNHLY and FYNNEI. CDR3 nucleotide sequence: TGTGCCAGCAGTGAGAGGATTACTAGCGGGAGTTCAGGAGATACGCAGTATTTT. Protein product: CASSERITSGSSGDTQYF.